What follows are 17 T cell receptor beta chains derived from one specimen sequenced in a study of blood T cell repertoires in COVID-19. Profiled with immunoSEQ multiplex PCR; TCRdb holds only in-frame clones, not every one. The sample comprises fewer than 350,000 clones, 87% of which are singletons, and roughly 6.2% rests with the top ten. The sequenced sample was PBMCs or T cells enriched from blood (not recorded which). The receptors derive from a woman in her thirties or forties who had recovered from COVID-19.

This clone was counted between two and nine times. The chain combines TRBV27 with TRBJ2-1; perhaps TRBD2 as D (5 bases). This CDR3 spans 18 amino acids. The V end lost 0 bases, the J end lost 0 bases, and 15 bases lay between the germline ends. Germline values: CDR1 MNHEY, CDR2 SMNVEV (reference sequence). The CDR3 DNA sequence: TGTGCCAGCAGTTTATCCCGCACAACTAGGAGCTCCTACAATGAGCAGTTCTTC. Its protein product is CASSLSRTTRSSYNEQFF.

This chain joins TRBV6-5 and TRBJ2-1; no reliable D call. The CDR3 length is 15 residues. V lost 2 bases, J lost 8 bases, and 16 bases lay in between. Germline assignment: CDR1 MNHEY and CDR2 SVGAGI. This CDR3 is CASSYAAPPAYEQFF. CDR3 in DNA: TGTGCCAGCAGTTACGCGGCTCCCCCGGCGTATGAGCAGTTCTTC.

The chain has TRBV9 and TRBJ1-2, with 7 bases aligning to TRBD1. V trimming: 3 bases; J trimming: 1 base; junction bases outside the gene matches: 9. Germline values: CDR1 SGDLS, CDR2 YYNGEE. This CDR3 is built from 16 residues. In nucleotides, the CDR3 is TGTGCCAGCAGCGCCAGACAGGGTGGTGGTAACTATGGCTACACCTTC. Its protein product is CASSARQGGGNYGYTF.

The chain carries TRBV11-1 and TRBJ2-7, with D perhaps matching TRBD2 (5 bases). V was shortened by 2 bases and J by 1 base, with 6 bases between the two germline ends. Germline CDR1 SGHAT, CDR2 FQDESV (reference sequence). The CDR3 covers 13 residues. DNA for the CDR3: TGTGCCAGCAGCTTACGGGGTTCCTACGAGCAGTACTTC. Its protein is CASSLRGSYEQYF.

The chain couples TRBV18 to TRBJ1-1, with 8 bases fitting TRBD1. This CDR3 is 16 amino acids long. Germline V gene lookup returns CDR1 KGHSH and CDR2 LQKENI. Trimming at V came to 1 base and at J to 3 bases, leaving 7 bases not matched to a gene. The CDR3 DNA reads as TGTGCCAGCTCACCACGTTCCCAGGGGGCGGACACTGAAGCTTTCTTT. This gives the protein CASSPRSQGADTEAFF.

CDR3 sequence: CASSLGQEYEQYF. The CDR3 DNA follows: TGTGCCAGCAGCTTAGGACAGGAGTACGAGCAGTACTTC. V and J are TRBV7-8 and TRBJ2-7, with D perhaps matching TRBD1 (6 bases). Germline CDR1 reads SGHVS; CDR2 reads FQNEAQ. CDR3 size: 13 residues. V gave up 1 base and J gave up 4 bases, with 8 bases separating them.

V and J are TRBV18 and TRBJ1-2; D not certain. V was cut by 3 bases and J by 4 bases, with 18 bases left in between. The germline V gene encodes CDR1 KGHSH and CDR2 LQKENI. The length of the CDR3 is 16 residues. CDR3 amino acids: CASSPLPLTEGYGYTF. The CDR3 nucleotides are TGTGCCAGCTCACCCCTACCGCTCACAGAGGGCTATGGCTACACCTTC.

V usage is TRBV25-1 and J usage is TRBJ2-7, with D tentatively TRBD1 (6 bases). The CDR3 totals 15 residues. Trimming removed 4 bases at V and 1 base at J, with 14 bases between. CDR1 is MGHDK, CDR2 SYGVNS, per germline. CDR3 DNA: TGTGCCAGCAGTGTTTCTCAGGGGATTTCCTACGAGCAGTACTTC. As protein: CASSVSQGISYEQYF.

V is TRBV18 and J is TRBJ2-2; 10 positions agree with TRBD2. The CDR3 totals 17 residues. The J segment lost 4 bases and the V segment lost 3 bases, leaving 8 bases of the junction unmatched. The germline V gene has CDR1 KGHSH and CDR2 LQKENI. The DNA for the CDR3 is TGTGCCAGCTCACCGCTACAGCGGGAGGGTCGCACCGGGGAGCTGTTTTTT. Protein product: CASSPLQREGRTGELFF. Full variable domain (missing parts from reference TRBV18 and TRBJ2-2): NAGVMQNPRHLVRRRGQEARLRCSPMKGHSHVYWYRQLPEEGLKFMVYLQKENIIDESGMPKERFSAEFPKEGPSILRIQQVVRGDSAAYFCASSPLQREGRTGELFFGEGSRLTVL.

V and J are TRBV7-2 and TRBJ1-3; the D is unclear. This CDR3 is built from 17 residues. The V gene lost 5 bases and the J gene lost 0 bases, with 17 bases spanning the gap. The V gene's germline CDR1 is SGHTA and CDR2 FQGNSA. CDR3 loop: CASSPASRATSGNTIYF. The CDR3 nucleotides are TGTGCCAGCAGCCCCGCATCTAGAGCTACCTCTGGAAACACCATATATTTT.

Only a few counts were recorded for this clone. CDR3: CASSFAAASYEQYF. The DNA of the CDR3 is TGTGCCAGCAGTTTTGCAGCGGCCTCCTACGAGCAGTACTTC. This sequence joins TRBV6-5 and TRBJ2-7; D is perhaps TRBD2 (5 bases). The CDR3 runs to 14 residues. Per germline, CDR1 MNHEY and CDR2 SVGAGI. Trimming pared 4 bases from V and 0 bases from J, leaving 10 bases between.

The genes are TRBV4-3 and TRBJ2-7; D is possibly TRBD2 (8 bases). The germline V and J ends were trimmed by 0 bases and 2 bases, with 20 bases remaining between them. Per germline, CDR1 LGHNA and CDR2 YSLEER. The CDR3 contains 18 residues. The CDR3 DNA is TGCGCCAGCAGCCAAGAAAGGGGGCTAGCGGGCCTTACCTACGAGCAGTACTTC. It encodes CASSQERGLAGLTYEQYF.

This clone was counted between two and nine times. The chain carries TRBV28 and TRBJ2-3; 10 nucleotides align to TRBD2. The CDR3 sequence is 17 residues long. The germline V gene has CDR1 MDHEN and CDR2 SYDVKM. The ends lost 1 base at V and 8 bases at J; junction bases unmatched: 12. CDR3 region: CASSLYSSSGSPSTQYF. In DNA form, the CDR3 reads TGTGCCAGCAGTTTATACAGTTCTAGCGGGAGCCCGAGTACGCAGTATTTT.

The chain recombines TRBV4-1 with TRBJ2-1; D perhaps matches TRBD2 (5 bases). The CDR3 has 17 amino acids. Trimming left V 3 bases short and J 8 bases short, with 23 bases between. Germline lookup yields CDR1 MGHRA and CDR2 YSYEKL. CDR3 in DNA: TGCGCCAGCAGCCAGGGGTTTGGGCGGCCAGCGGTGGATGAGCAGTTCTTC. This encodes CASSQGFGRPAVDEQFF.

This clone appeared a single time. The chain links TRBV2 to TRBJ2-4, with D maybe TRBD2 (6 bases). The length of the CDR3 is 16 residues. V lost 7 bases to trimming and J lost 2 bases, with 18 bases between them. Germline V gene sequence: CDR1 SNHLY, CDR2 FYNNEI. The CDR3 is CASNLGRRGTKNIQYF. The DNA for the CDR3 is TGTGCCAGCAATTTGGGAAGGCGGGGAACCAAAAACATTCAGTACTTC.

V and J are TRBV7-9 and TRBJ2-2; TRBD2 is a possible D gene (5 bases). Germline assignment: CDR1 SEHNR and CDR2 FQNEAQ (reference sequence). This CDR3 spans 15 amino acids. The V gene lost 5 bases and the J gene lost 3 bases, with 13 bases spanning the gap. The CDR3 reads CASSRSGTYTGELFF. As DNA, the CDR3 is TGTGCCAGCAGCCGAAGCGGTACTTACACCGGGGAGCTGTTTTTT.

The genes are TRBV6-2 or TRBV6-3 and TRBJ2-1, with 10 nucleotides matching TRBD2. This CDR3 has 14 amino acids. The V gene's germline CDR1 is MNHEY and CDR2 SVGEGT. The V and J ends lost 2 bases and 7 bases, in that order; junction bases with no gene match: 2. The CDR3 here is CASSYLAGVNEQFF. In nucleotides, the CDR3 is TGTGCCAGCAGTTACCTAGCGGGAGTAAATGAGCAGTTCTTC.